This paragraph reports one T cell receptor beta chain. The CDR3 runs to 14 residues. Germline lookup yields CDR1 MNHEY and CDR2 SMNVEV (reference sequence). V gave up 8 bases and J gave up 3 bases; unmatched junction bases: 5. TCRdb's copy holds only in-frame clones and misses some; the assay was immunoSEQ multiplex PCR. The sample includes roughly 130,000 clones, less than 90% of them seen just once. The sample belongs to a study of identifying expanded T cells in peripheral blood. This TCR was sampled from a person between 18 and 75 years old in good health. Sequencing was carried out using blood. The J gene is TRBJ2-3, the V gene TRBV27; the match to TRBD1 covers 10 bases. This CDR3 reads CASGRQGATDTQYF. In DNA form, the CDR3 reads TGTGCCAGCGGCAGACAGGGGGCAACAGATACGCAGTATTTT.